The T cell receptor beta chain described here comes from a study of identical twins (dated by TCRdb to between 2015 and 2016). A note on the overall study: The study deep-sequenced TCR alpha and beta repertoires from monozygotic twins, unrelated adults of various ages and cord blood to test whether fetal clonotypes persist. Replicate twin experiments were performed at different times using different library preparation protocols to rule out contamination. Points the paper makes about the study in general: Zero-insertion analyses could be partly confounded by invariant T cells such as MAIT and iNKT, though diverse VJ usage argued against such confounding for most clonotypes. Abundant cord blood beta clonotypes had fewer insertions, young adult naive repertoires showed a similar but weaker trend, and memory repertoires showed no such trend. A weaker excess of twin sharing was found in beta out-of-frame sequences because the signal-to-noise ratio was lowered by fewer shared sequences. Because the same donors could not be followed over many years, the conclusions depended on cross-sectional statistical analysis. Compared with coincidental sharing between unrelated individuals, out-of-frame TCR alpha sequences shared between twins showed an excess of sequences with low generation probability. Recombination models systematically underestimated out-of-frame TCR alpha sharing in monozygotic twins but agreed with sharing between unrelated individuals.

Every donor was a healthy Caucasian. Using Miltenyi CD45RO+ enrichment and human naive T-cell isolation kits, memory (CD45RO+) and naive T cells were isolated from PBMC. Receptor libraries were prepared by 5' RACE. Sequenced on an Illumina HiSeq 2000. A universal primer binding site was added through template switching, and the final cDNA carried a unique molecular identifier so that TCR cDNA molecules could be counted accurately. Specific primers in the conserved constant-segment region were used to synthesize first-strand cDNA for TCR alpha and beta chains. Each cDNA library was double barcoded, with a SMART-Mk sample barcode plus Illumina barcodes, to control for contamination. TruSeq adapter sequences, together with Illumina sample barcodes, were added in two successive PCR steps. Sequencing of the TCR alpha and beta cDNA libraries was done on the Illumina HiSeq platform using custom primers. The authors' analysis ran thus. Raw reads were processed with MiGEC to extract unique molecular identifiers, and MiXCR was used to determine CDR3 positions. Recombination models were inferred per individual with the repgenHMM and IGoR tools using an EM algorithm. The analysis of shared clonotypes was done with the tcR package in R, with sharing normalized by the product of cloneset sizes. Out-of-frame nonproductive sequences were analyzed to study raw recombination free of thymic and clonal selection effects. The public reads were quality trimmed at Q25 with fastp and then assembled into clones with MiXCR by TCRdb, keeping productive beta chains. CDR3 protein sequences are deduplicated, and each keeps its most common genes and DNA. These V and J calls are TCRdb output, not the study's own analysis. Across this sample there are 150,000 or so distinct CDR3 sequences, with around 3.5% seen only once. About 7.8% of the sample goes to the ten largest clones.

This clonotype was seen repeatedly, ten times or more. It lacks a known antigen. It has no much larger one-base neighbor in the sample; base qualities were not kept. CDR1 and CDR2 are drawn from the germline V gene: MNHNS, SASEGT. The CDR3 numbers 15 residues from cysteine through phenylalanine. Only the CDR3 region is kept as DNA, spanning 45 bases read in frame from base 1. V is reduced by 5 bases and J by 1 base, leaving a spacing of 9 bases between them. Source material: memory T cells sorted from blood. Explained via the paper, the cell subset or site label denotes: CD45RO+ enriched T cells. Rearrangement joined TRBV6-1 to TRBJ2-6, and perhaps TRBD1 as D gene, on 6 matching bases. The origin of this receptor is a man aged 18 to 30 in good health. The DNA sequence is given as TGTGCCAGCAGTCAAACAGGGTCTGGGGCCAACGTCCTGACTTTC. Translated, it gives CASSQTGSGANVLTF.